A selection of T cell receptor beta chains follows, all from one sample in a study of B cell selection in AIRE deficiency. Sequencing was performed with immunoSEQ multiplex PCR; in TCRdb, only in-frame clones are kept and a portion is missing. The table shows under 30,000 clones, with 95% to 98% occurring only once. Material: conventional CD4+ T cells sorted from PBMCs. All receptors derive from a human donor with AIRE deficiency. CDR3s leave out the opening cysteine and the closing phenylalanine or tryptophan.

>TRBJ1-1|TRBV28
ASAGRQFGF
>TRBJ1-5|TRBV30
AWSQGRYSNQPQH
>TRBJ2-3|TRBV7-3
ASSPGGRGTDTQY
>TRBJ2-2|TRBV9
ASSLIPGDTGELF
>TRBJ1-1|TRBV5-1
ASSLLGMGDTEAF
>TRBJ2-1|TRBV7-2
ASSSKLGSRRNEQF
>TRBJ2-4|TRBV9
ASSGGPRREHIQY
>TRBJ2-1|TRBV5-5
ASSRQGGSYNEQF
>TRBJ1-2|TRBV7-2
ASSSETQGGDFYGYT
>TRBJ2-4|TRBV23-1
ASSQTSPMIKNIQY
>TRBJ2-3|TRBV28
AIEGGGLGTDTQY
>TRBJ2-1|TRBV7-3
ASRSTGYNEQF
>TRBJ2-3|TRBV14
ASSQGTGNTQY
>TRBJ2-7|TRBV6-1
ASSSRDPVLWQY
>TRBJ2-1|TRBV28
ASSLGGADYNEQF
>TRBJ2-7|TRBV30
AWPIPGVRYEQY